In its sample, the clone carrying this TCR beta chain was seen a few times. The antigen remains undetermined. This CDR3 region has 16 residues. Germline V lookup: CDR1 MDHEN, CDR2 SYDVKM. V dropped 4 bases and J dropped 2; count of bases not matched to a gene: 8. The data are from a study of response to subunit inactivated influenza vaccine. MiXCR was run by TCRdb on the RT-PCR reads, yielding one entry per CDR3 protein. The table includes around 530,000 distinct CDR3 sequences, 15% to 20% detected once. Study-level points and caveats: Each seasonal influenza vaccination recruits few new T cells, the authors suggested.

Sequencing was performed on CD4+ T cells sorted from PBMCs, taken less than 30 months after vaccination. This receptor was obtained from a man between 50 and 75 years old who received an inactivated influenza vaccine. The chain joins TRBV28 to TRBJ2-4; 7 positions agree with TRBD2. The CDR3 region is CASSSAGVVSKNIQYF. The CDR3 coding sequence is TGTGCCAGCAGTTCCGCGGGGGTCGTCTCCAAAAACATTCAGTACTTC.